This note documents a single T cell receptor beta chain sequence. The data are from a study of regulatory T cells in long-lasting Graves disease. Turning to the study itself: Graves' cases, newly diagnosed, had used antithyroid drugs under 3 months.

Time point defined: newly diagnosed GD, antithyroid drugs for less than 3 months. Researchers made the TCR library from RNA that was extracted from PBMCs. Trimming stripped 4 bases from V and 6 bases from J, with 14 bases between. The CDR3 loop spans 14 amino acids. Germline CDR1 is SEHNR and CDR2 is FQNEAQ (reference sequence). Arm-PCR of CDR3 regions with iRepertoire HTBI primers generated TCR beta libraries. TCRdb ran MiXCR on the multiplex PCR reads and lists one entry per CDR3 protein. This table holds a few hundred thousand distinct CDR3 sequences, about 11% found once. This sample was also put to use in a study of T cells in Graves' hyperthyroidism and ophthalmopathy. That investigation notes: Also found in blood were most expanded thyroid clonotypes above 0.001.

This sequence originates from a woman younger than 35 with Graves disease. Sequenced here: peripheral blood mononuclear cells (PBMCs), sampled at new diagnosis, from a patient treated with antithyroid drugs. The chain is built from TRBV7-9 and TRBJ2-3; D may correspond to TRBD1 or TRBD2 (5 bases each). The CDR3 region has the DNA TGTGCCAGCAGCTGGGGGTTTAGTGGGGATACGCAGTATTTT. Its translation: CASSWGFSGDTQYF.